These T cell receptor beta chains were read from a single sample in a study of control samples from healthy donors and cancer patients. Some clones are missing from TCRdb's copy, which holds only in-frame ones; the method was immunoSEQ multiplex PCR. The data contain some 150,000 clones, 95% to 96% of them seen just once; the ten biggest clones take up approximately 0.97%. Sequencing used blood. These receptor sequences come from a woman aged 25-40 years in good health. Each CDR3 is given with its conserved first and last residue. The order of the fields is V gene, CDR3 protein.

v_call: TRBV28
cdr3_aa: CASRYGKLRGKLFF

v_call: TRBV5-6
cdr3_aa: CASSSADRVYYEQYF

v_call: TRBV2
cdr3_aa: CASERDRVNTEAFF

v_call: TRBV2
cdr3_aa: CASSLLQGYGNQPQHF

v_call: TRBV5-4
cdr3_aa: CASSWDSQETQYF

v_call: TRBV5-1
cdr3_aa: CASSLSEGPNYGYTF

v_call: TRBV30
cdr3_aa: CAWSVLGGGGELFF

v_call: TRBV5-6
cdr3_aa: CASSLPATDTQYF

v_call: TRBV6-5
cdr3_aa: CASSYSRYVGYTF

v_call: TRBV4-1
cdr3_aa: CASSQEYTGELFF

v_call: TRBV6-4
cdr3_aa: CATPRQDAQETQYF

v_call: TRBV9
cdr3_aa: CASSVGPGQGNEKLFF

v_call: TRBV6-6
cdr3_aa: CASSYGDSPLHF

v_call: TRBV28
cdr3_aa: CASSLPGTGALNYGYTF

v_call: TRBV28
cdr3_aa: CASSFEGRANYGYTF

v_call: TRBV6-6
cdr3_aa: CASSYGGELFF

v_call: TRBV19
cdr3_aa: CASSPVSYNEQFF

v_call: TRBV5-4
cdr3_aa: CASTKGPSTNTEAFF

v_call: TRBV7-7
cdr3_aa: CASGQEYETQYF

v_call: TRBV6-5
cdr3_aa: CASRKASSYEQYF

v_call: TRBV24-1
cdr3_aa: CATNSGERTDTNYGYTF

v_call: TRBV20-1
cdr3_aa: CSASPGQGWVQPQHF

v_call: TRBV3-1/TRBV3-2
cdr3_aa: CASSQGGQGASGYTF

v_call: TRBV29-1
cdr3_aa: CSVAGLTSTDTQYF

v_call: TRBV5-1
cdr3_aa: CASSPAGATDTQYF

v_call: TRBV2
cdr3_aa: CASSEDAPVWELFF

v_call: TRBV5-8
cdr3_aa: CASSWHPREQFF

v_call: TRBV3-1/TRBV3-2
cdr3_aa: CASSQGLGDPEAFF

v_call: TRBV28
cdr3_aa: CASSRGYTGELFF

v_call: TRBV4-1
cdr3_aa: CASSLLQISYNEQFF

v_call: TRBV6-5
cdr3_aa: CASSYLGEETQYF

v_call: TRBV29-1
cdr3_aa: CSVDEGYTEAFF

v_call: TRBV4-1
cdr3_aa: CASSQSGQINEKLFF

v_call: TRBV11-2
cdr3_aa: CASSVRDEQYF

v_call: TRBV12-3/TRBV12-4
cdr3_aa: CASRDREAFF

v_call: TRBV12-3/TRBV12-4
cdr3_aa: CASNPGQGTGYTF

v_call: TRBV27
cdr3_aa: CASSSSLGLSQHF

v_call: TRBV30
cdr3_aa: CAWSVRWDTEAFF

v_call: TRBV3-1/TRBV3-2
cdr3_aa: CASSRETGVTEAFF

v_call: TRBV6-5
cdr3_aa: CASSYSMGGYNEQFF

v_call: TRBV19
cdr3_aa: CASSIDRRNTEAFF

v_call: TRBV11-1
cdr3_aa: CASSYRTSWEQFF

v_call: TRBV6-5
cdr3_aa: CATLRGRGEQFF

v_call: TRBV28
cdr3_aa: CASSLGPGGYTF

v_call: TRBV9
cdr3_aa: CASNGGGYSPLHF

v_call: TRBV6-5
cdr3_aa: CASRTRWGNTIYF

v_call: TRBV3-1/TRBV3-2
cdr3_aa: CASSQDPAPSYNEQFF

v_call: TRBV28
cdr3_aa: CASSTRIFLLFF

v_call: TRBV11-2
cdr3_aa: CASSFSSIAGEYNEQFF

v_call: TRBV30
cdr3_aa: CAWSVRGPLNSPLHF

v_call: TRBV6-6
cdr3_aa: CASSSEGRESYEQYF

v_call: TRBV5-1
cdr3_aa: CASSLRGQGNYGYTF

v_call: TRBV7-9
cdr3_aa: CASSYRGQAHYGYTF

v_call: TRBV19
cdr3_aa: CASSPQGAFGTDTQYF

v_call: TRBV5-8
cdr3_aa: CASSLGGHPPDNYGYTF

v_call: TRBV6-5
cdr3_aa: CASTTGSFQFF

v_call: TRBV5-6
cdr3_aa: CASSRTGFQETQYF

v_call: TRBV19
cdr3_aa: CASSIAPQVKSNQPQHF

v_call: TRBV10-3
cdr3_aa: CAIRQGLEGYEQYF

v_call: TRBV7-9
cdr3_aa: CASSLETGNTEAFF